What follows are 23 T cell receptor beta chains derived from one specimen sequenced in a study of T-cell memory formation after mild COVID-19. Each CDR3 protein gets one entry after TCRdb re-called the 5' RACE reads with MiXCR. This table holds around 140,000 distinct CDR3 sequences, roughly a quarter found once. The material sequenced was PBMCs or a T cell subset sorted from them (not recorded which). The receptor source for this set is an adult woman who had mild COVID-19 (a few samples of this study predate the infection). Cell type and time point are not known.

The CDR3 DNA sequence: TGTGCCAGCAGTCGGATTCCAGGGGATAGTGATGGCTACACCTTC. Encoded protein: CASSRIPGDSDGYTF. V and J are TRBV12-3 or TRBV12-4 and TRBJ1-2, with a possible D match to TRBD1 (6 bases). CDR3 length: 15 residues. V lost 5 bases and J 6 bases, leaving 19 bases between the germline ends.

The chain has TRBV7-6 and TRBJ2-7; 10 bases are shared with TRBD1. This CDR3 region has 14 residues. In germline, CDR1 is SGHVS, CDR2 FNYEAQ. Trimming took 3 bases from V and 3 from J; bases not matched to a gene: 2. In nucleotides, the CDR3 is TGTGCCAGCAGCTTTGGACAGGGGGACTACGAGCAGTACTTC. Translating it yields CASSFGQGDYEQYF. The full variable domain, completed using reference TRBV7-6 and TRBJ2-7, is GAGVSQSPRYKVTKRGQDVALRCDPISGHVSLYWYRQALGQGPEFLTYFNYEAQQDKSGLPNDRFSAERPEGSISTLTIQRTEQRDSAMYRCASSFGQGDYEQYFGPGTRLTVT.

In DNA, the CDR3 is TGTGCCAGCAGTGAATACGAGACAGTTGATGGCTACACCTTC. Translation: CASSEYETVDGYTF. This rearrangement joins TRBV25-1 to TRBJ1-2, with TRBD1 as a possible D gene (5 bases). The V and J ends lost 0 bases and 6 bases respectively, with 11 bases between them. The CDR3 extends over 14 amino acids. Germline loops: CDR1 MGHDK, CDR2 SYGVNS.

This chain joins TRBV20-1 and TRBJ2-1; maybe TRBD2 (6 bases). V was cut by 5 bases and J by 4 bases, with 18 bases left in between. The CDR3 consists of 15 residues. The V gene's germline CDR1 is DFQATT and CDR2 SNEGSKA (reference sequence). The CDR3 spells CSAASTWREYNEQFF. The CDR3 coding sequence is TGCAGTGCTGCCTCTACTTGGAGGGAATACAATGAGCAGTTCTTC.

The genes are TRBV12-3 or TRBV12-4 and TRBJ2-7; 8 bases align to TRBD2. The CDR3 is 15 amino acids. Trimming at V came to 5 bases and at J to 3 bases, leaving 9 bases not matched to a gene. CDR3 in amino acids: CASSNGPGGVYEQYF. Here the CDR3 DNA reads TGTGCCAGCAGTAACGGTCCGGGAGGGGTCTACGAGCAGTACTTC.

This clonotype was counted a few times. The V gene is TRBV27, the J gene TRBJ2-7; 10 bases line up with TRBD2. CDR1 is MNHEY, CDR2 SMNVEV, per germline (reference sequence). The CDR3 consists of 13 residues. J lost 4 bases, V lost 5 bases, and 2 bases had no gene match. CDR3 sequence reads: CASSPSGRYEQYF. The DNA of the CDR3 is TGTGCCAGCAGTCCTAGCGGGAGATACGAGCAGTACTTC.

The V gene is TRBV5-5, the J gene TRBJ2-7, with D perhaps TRBD1 (6 bases). Germline CDR1 and CDR2: SGHKS and YYEKEE (reference sequence). The CDR3 extends over 13 amino acids. Trimming took off 5 bases at V and 5 bases at J, with 14 bases between the two ends. The CDR3 protein is CASRPTGFNEQYF. For the CDR3, the DNA is TGTGCCAGCAGGCCTACAGGGTTCAACGAGCAGTACTTC. Together with reference TRBV5-5 and TRBJ2-7, the CDR3 gives the full variable domain: DAGVTQSPTHLIKTRGQQVTLRCSPISGHKSVSWYQQVLGQGPQFIFQYYEKEERGRGNFPDRFSARQFPNYSSELNVNALLLGDSALYLCASRPTGFNEQYFGPGTRLTVT.

The chain is built from TRBV5-6 and TRBJ2-5; 7 bases map to TRBD1. The CDR3 has 12 residues. V lost 3 bases, J lost 10 bases, and 6 bases stayed unmatched. CDR1 is SGHDT and CDR2 is YYEEEE in the germline V gene. The CDR3 nucleotides are TGTGCCAGCAGCTCCTCGCAGGGGGACCAGTACTTC. This codes for CASSSSQGDQYF.

This chain links TRBV19 with TRBJ1-1; 8 positions agree with TRBD1. The CDR3 spans 14 residues. The trim removed 2 bases at V and 8 bases at J, leaving 7 bases unmatched. Germline lookup yields CDR1 LNHDA and CDR2 SQIVND (reference sequence). CDR3 DNA sequence: TGTGCCAGTAGTATAATTGCAGGGGGCGAGGAAGCTTTCTTT. Its translation is CASSIIAGGEEAFF.

This clonotype was detected ten times or more. The chain links TRBV5-1 to TRBJ1-1; D gene ambiguous. Trimming shortened V by 0 bases and J by 1 base, and 4 bases separated the two germline ends. Germline V gene sequence: CDR1 SGHRS, CDR2 YFSETQ. The CDR3 extends over 13 amino acids. The CDR3 DNA reads TGCGCCAGCAGCTTGGACAGGAACACTGAAGCTTTCTTT. Encoded protein: CASSLDRNTEAFF.

This clonotype showed up just a few times. CDR3 amino acids: CASSLDGLVGRGGTEAFF. In nucleotides, the CDR3 is TGTGCCAGCAGCTTGGACGGGTTGGTAGGGAGAGGGGGCACTGAAGCTTTCTTT. The genes are TRBV5-4 and TRBJ1-1; D is possibly TRBD1 (6 bases). Germline CDR1 and CDR2: SGHNT and YYREEE (reference sequence). V shed 0 bases and J shed 4 bases, with 22 bases lying between them. CDR3 length: 18 residues.

This clonotype was counted a few times. V is TRBV5-1 and J is TRBJ2-6; D uncertain. The length of the CDR3 is 15 residues. CDR1 is SGHRS, CDR2 YFSETQ, per germline. Trimming cost V 3 bases and J 0 bases, with 7 bases left between them. CDR3: CASSYLRSGANVLTF. The CDR3 nucleotides are TGCGCCAGCAGCTACCTGCGCTCTGGGGCCAACGTCCTGACTTTC.

V usage is TRBV20-1 and J usage is TRBJ2-1; 9 positions agree with TRBD2. The germline CDR1 and CDR2 sequences are DFQATT and SNEGSKA (reference sequence). Trimming removed 3 bases from V and 3 bases from J; junction bases left unmatched: 18. This CDR3 region has 19 residues. The CDR3: CSASPSVSGRPIIYNEQFF. The CDR3 nucleotides read TGCAGTGCTAGTCCTTCGGTAAGCGGGAGGCCTATCATCTACAATGAGCAGTTCTTC.

J is TRBJ2-1 and V is TRBV29-1; D remains ambiguous. V dropped 8 bases and J dropped 6 bases, with 11 bases sitting between them. The V gene's germline CDR1 is SQVTM and CDR2 ANQGSEA. The CDR3 length is 11 residues. The CDR3 region has the DNA TGCAGCATCGCCGGCGGCAATGAGCAGTTCTTC. Its translation is CSIAGGNEQFF.

This clonotype came up a few times. The rearrangement uses TRBV24-1 and TRBJ2-2, with no clear D. The CDR3 loop spans 16 amino acids. Germline V gene lookup returns CDR1 KGHDR and CDR2 SFDVKD. Trimming took 3 bases from V and 0 from J, leaving 10 bases between them. Here the CDR3 DNA reads TGTGCCACCAGTGATCTCTGGGCTCCGAACACCGGGGAGCTGTTTTTT. Its translation is CATSDLWAPNTGELFF.

A few counts support this clonotype. This chain connects TRBV27 to TRBJ2-2; possible D gene TRBD1, 7 bases. This CDR3 has 14 amino acids. Germline CDR1 reads MNHEY; CDR2 reads SMNVEV (reference sequence). V lost 3 bases and J lost 4, with 9 bases in between. CDR3 in amino acids: CASSLEGATGELFF. In DNA form, the CDR3 reads TGTGCCAGCAGTTTGGAGGGGGCCACCGGGGAGCTGTTTTTT.

In this sample, this clonotype turned up a few times. This rearrangement joins TRBV12-3 or TRBV12-4 to TRBJ1-6; 9 bases are a match to TRBD1. The CDR3 consists of 15 residues. Losses at the gene ends were 5 bases for V and 9 bases for J; bases not matched to a gene: 8. CDR3 protein: CASSPPGQGTSPLHF. For the CDR3, the DNA is TGTGCCAGCAGTCCGCCGGGACAGGGAACTTCACCCCTCCACTTT.

This clonotype appeared many times. The chain uses TRBV7-2 and TRBJ2-3; maybe TRBD2 (6 bases). Germline V CDR1 and CDR2: SGHTA, FQGNSA. The CDR3 has 14 residues. V lost 6 bases, J lost 3 bases, and 13 bases lay in between. CDR3 residues: CASSYSGGTDTQYF. In nucleotides, the CDR3 is TGTGCCAGCAGTTATAGCGGTGGGACAGATACGCAGTATTTT.

The rearrangement links TRBV27 to TRBJ1-5; D not resolved. Looked up from germline, CDR1 is MNHEY and CDR2 is SMNVEV (reference sequence). The CDR3 is 13 residues long. Trimming shortened V by 1 base and J by 7 bases, and 8 bases separated the two germline ends. The CDR3 loop reads CASSLWGYQPQHF. The CDR3, as DNA: TGTGCCAGCAGTTTATGGGGATACCAGCCCCAGCATTTT.

This clonotype occurred a few times. The CDR3 sequence: CASSQDRGSYNEQFF. In DNA form, the CDR3 reads TGCGCCAGCAGCCAAGATCGCGGGAGCTACAATGAGCAGTTCTTC. The chain uses TRBV4-1 and TRBJ2-1, with 7 positions matching TRBD2. V lost 0 bases and J lost 3; bases outside the gene matches: 2. CDR3 length: 15 residues. Germline CDR1 reads MGHRA; CDR2 reads YSYEKL.

The gene calls are TRBV7-7 and TRBJ1-5; D gene uncertain. In germline, CDR1 is SSHAT, CDR2 FNYEAQ (reference sequence). Between the trimmed V and J ends, which lost 2 bases and 3 bases, there was a span of 5 bases. This CDR3 contains 13 residues. CDR3 bases: TGTGCCAGCAGCTTAAGTCCCAATCAGCCCCAGCATTTT. Translating it yields CASSLSPNQPQHF.

This clonotype was found a few times. CDR3 region: CSVETGESYEQYF. The DNA of the CDR3 is TGCAGCGTTGAGACAGGGGAGTCCTACGAGCAGTACTTC. The chain uses TRBV29-1 and TRBJ2-7; 8 positions agree with TRBD1. Germline loops: CDR1 SQVTM, CDR2 ANQGSEA. Trimming cost V 3 bases and J 1 base; bases outside gene matches: 2. CDR3 length: 13 amino acids.

This clonotype was recorded a few times. The CDR3 sequence is CASTYAGTETQYF. The DNA for the CDR3 is TGTGCCAGCACTTATGCTGGGACAGAGACCCAGTACTTC. The chain joins TRBV12-3 or TRBV12-4 to TRBJ2-5, with D perhaps given as TRBD1 or TRBD2 (5 bases each). V lost 7 bases and J lost 4, with 13 bases in between. This CDR3 contains 13 residues.